A selection of T cell receptor beta chains follows, all from one sample in a study of blood T cell repertoires in COVID-19. Only in-frame clones appear in the TCRdb table, and some are missing; sequencing was by immunoSEQ multiplex PCR. Of about 38,000 clones detected, 70% to 90% appear once; the ten largest clones hold 4.8%. The sequencing sample was made of peripheral blood. The source of these receptors is a man aged 50-59 years with active COVID-19. Both conserved end residues are part of each CDR3. The D gene is left open where the match is weak. Clone size, where shown, is once, few, many, or a class for clones that have expanded.

v_call	clone_size	d_call	j_call	cdr3_nt	cdr3_aa
TRBV12-3/TRBV12-4	NA	NA	TRBJ1-2	TGTGCCAGCAGTTTAAGGACCCCGGGGGGCTACACCTTC	CASSLRTPGGYTF
TRBV11-2	NA	NA	TRBJ1-1	TGTGCCAGCAGCCCCAGGGACACCCGACGAAACACTGAAGCTTTCTTT	CASSPRDTRRNTEAFF
TRBV5-8	NA	NA	TRBJ1-1	TGTGCCAGCCGAAAGACAGGCCTGAACACTGAAGCTTTCTTT	CASRKTGLNTEAFF
TRBV14	NA	TRBD2	TRBJ2-1	TGTGCCAGCAGCAGTGCGGGGGGCGCAGTTTTTGAGCAGTTCTTC	CASSSAGGAVFEQFF
TRBV5-3	few	NA	TRBJ2-7	TGTGCCAGAAGCTCTCAGACAGGTTCCACCTACGAGCAGTACTTC	CARSSQTGSTYEQYF
TRBV14	NA	NA	TRBJ2-3	TGTGCCAGCAGCCAAGACCAGGGTGGCACAGATACGCAGTATTTT	CASSQDQGGTDTQYF
TRBV3-1/TRBV3-2	once	TRBD2	TRBJ2-7	TGTGCCAGCAGCCAAGATCCGGCCGGGATAGCGGGTTCCTACGAGCAGTACTTC	CASSQDPAGIAGSYEQYF
TRBV18	NA	TRBD1	TRBJ2-7	TGTGCCAGCTCACTACCGGGACAGATCTACGAGCAGTACTTC	CASSLPGQIYEQYF
TRBV5-1	NA	NA	TRBJ2-7	TGCGCCAGCAGCTCGGCGGCCCCCTACGAGCAGTACTTC	CASSSAAPYEQYF
TRBV27	NA	TRBD2	TRBJ2-5	TGTGCCAGCAGTTTCACTAGCGGGGGGGCGGTGGAGACCCAGTACTTC	CASSFTSGGAVETQYF
TRBV5-5	NA	NA	TRBJ2-5	TGTGCCAGCAGCTCGGACATCCAGCTGGAGACCCAGTACTTC	CASSSDIQLETQYF
TRBV6-5	NA	NA	TRBJ2-7	TGTGCCAGCAGTTACGGTGGCTCATTCTACGAGCAGTACTTC	CASSYGGSFYEQYF
TRBV6-5	NA	TRBD1	TRBJ1-2	TGTGCCAGCAGTTACTCGGGACCTCGACAGGGCTATGGCTACACCTTC	CASSYSGPRQGYGYTF
TRBV3-1/TRBV3-2	NA	NA	TRBJ1-2	TGTGCCAGCAGCCAACAGGGTACGGCCTACACCTTC	CASSQQGTAYTF
TRBV7-2	NA	TRBD1	TRBJ2-7	TGTGCCAGCAGCCTCGGGGTGACAGGGCCCTACGAGCAGTACTTC	CASSLGVTGPYEQYF
TRBV5-1	NA	NA	TRBJ1-1	TGCGCCAGCAGCTTGGAAGGCAGGCAGGGCACTGAAGCTTTCTTT	CASSLEGRQGTEAFF
TRBV18	once	NA	TRBJ2-5	TGTGCCAGCTCACCCGAAGAGACCCAGTACTTC	CASSPEETQYF
TRBV7-9	medium-sized	NA	TRBJ1-1	TGTGCCAGCAGACTAACAGGGTTTACTGAAGCTTTCTTT	CASRLTGFTEAFF
TRBV5-8	NA	TRBD1	TRBJ1-4	TGTGCCAGCAGCCGACGGACAGGGGGCGCGACTAATGAAAAACTGTTTTTT	CASSRRTGGATNEKLFF
TRBV7-5	NA	NA	TRBJ2-1	TGTGTCAGAAGCCAAGAGCAGTTCTTC	CVRSQEQFF
TRBV19	NA	TRBD1	TRBJ1-5	TGTGCCAGTAGTTGGACAGGGGGAAAGCCCCAGCATTTT	CASSWTGGKPQHF
TRBV12-3/TRBV12-4	NA	NA	TRBJ2-2	TGTGCCAGCAGTCTCAACACCGGGGAGCTGTTTTTT	CASSLNTGELFF
TRBV3-1/TRBV3-2	NA	TRBD1	TRBJ2-2	TGTGCCAGCAGCCCAAGAGGGGGCGCGAAGTATACCGGGGAGCTGTTTTTT	CASSPRGGAKYTGELFF
TRBV6-5	NA	NA	TRBJ2-5	TGTGCCAGCAGTTACGGGCCAGGGGCACAAGAGACCCAGTACTTC	CASSYGPGAQETQYF
TRBV10-1	few	TRBD1	TRBJ2-2	TGCGCCAGCAGTGGCCGGGACAGGGCTATAGGAAGCACCGGGGAGCTGTTTTTT	CASSGRDRAIGSTGELFF
TRBV7-9	NA	NA	TRBJ1-1	TGTGCCAGCCTTTATGCGCAGCGTGGTACTGAAGCTTTCTTT	CASLYAQRGTEAFF
TRBV7-9	NA	TRBD2	TRBJ2-1	TGTGCCAGCAGCGGCGCCGGGACTAGCTCCTACAATGAGCAGTTCTTC	CASSGAGTSSYNEQFF
TRBV4-1	NA	NA	TRBJ1-5	TGCGCCAGCAGCCAAGAGGTTGGGACAAATAGCAATCAGCCCCAGCATTTT	CASSQEVGTNSNQPQHF
TRBV13	once	TRBD2	TRBJ2-3	TGTGCCAGCAGCTCCCGGACTAGCGGGACCACAGATACGCAGTATTTT	CASSSRTSGTTDTQYF
TRBV15	NA	TRBD1	TRBJ1-2	TGTGCCACCAGCAGAGCCGGGGGACAGGGGGGCTCGAGCTACACCTTC	CATSRAGGQGGSSYTF
TRBV6-1	NA	TRBD2	TRBJ2-7	TGTGCCAGCAGTGAAGGGGCTAGCGGGGGTCTTAGCGAGCAGTACTTC	CASSEGASGGLSEQYF
TRBV19	NA	NA	TRBJ2-5	TGTGCCAGTAGAGAGGGACACTCCGGAGAGACCCAGTACTTC	CASREGHSGETQYF
TRBV9	NA	NA	TRBJ2-3	TGTGCCAGCAGCGTAGCTGGACTCCCGAATACGCAGTATTTT	CASSVAGLPNTQYF